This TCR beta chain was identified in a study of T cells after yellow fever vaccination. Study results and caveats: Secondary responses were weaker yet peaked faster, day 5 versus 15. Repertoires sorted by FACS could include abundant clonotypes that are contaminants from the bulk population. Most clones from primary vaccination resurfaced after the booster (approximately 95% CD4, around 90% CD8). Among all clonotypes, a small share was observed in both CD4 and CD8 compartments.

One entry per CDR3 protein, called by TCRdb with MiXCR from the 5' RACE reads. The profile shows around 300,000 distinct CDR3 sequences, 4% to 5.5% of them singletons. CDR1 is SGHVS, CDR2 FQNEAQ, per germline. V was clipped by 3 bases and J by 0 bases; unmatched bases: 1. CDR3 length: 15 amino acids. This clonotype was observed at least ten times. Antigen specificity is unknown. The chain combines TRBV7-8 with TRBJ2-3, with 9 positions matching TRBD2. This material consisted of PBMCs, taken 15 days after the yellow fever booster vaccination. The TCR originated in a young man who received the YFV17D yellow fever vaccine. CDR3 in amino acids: CASSFLAGSTDTQYF. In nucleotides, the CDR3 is TGTGCCAGCAGCTTTCTAGCGGGAAGCACAGATACGCAGTATTTT.